The clone carrying this TCR beta chain appeared many times. Its antigen is unidentified. The data derive from a study of blood T cells in healthy people across ages. V lost 4 bases and J lost 2, with 12 bases in between. The CDR3 is 14 amino acids. Germline CDR1 reads SGHVS; CDR2 reads FQNEAQ. The study, taken as a whole, reports: The long-lived group displayed more naive CD4+ cells, plus higher diversity, than the aged donors did.

Using a J-beta primer mix together with a sample-barcoded 5' primer, a second PCR was run for about 7 to 12 cycles. One entry per CDR3 protein results from TCRdb running MiXCR on the 5' RACE reads. In the table there are 750,000 to 1,000,000 distinct CDR3 sequences, 25% to 35% of which are singletons. The same sample was also studied in work on T cells of mothers and their children. This second study notes: RNA extracted was entirely used for cDNA synthesis, approximately 1.4 ug per 15 ul. Slightly higher, non-significant overlap characterized related mother-child pairs relative to unrelated pairs.

The chain combines TRBV7-8 with TRBJ2-7; possible D gene TRBD2, 6 bases. Sample: blood. The receptor was isolated from a woman in her forties in good health. The CDR3 reads CASSSRGRTYEQYF. The DNA of the CDR3 is TGTGCCAGCAGCTCCCGGGGGAGGACCTACGAGCAGTACTTC.